Shown below are 18 T cell receptor beta chains from a single sample sequenced in a study of spatial heterogeneity in lung cancer. MiXCR, applied by TCRdb to the 5' RACE reads, yields one record per CDR3 protein. Of 89,000 or so distinct CDR3 sequences in the sample, 15% to 25% were seen once. Stated time point: sample taken at primary tumor resection. In each case, whole RNA from tumor, nontumor lung or frozen PBMC was sequenced unsorted. The sequenced sample was PBMCs, obtained at surgery. These receptors all stem from a male donor with early-stage non-small cell lung cancer.

This clonotype was detected only a few times. The rearrangement uses TRBV7-6 and TRBJ2-1; TRBD2 matches 12 bases. The V and J ends lost 5 bases and 15 bases, in that order; junction bases with no gene match: 8. Germline V CDR1 and CDR2: SGHVS, FNYEAQ. This CDR3 is built from 13 residues. This CDR3 is CASSPLAGGRLFF. In DNA form, the CDR3 reads TGTGCCAGCAGCCCCCTAGCGGGAGGGCGGCTGTTCTTC. Together with reference TRBV7-6 and TRBJ2-1, the CDR3 gives the full variable domain: GAGVSQSPRYKVTKRGQDVALRCDPISGHVSLYWYRQALGQGPEFLTYFNYEAQQDKSGLPNDRFSAERPEGSISTLTIQRTEQRDSAMYRCASSPLAGGRLFFGPGTRLTVL.

This clonotype showed up many times. V is TRBV10-3 and J is TRBJ2-6; D is uncertain. Germline loops: CDR1 ENHRY, CDR2 SYGVKD. V dropped 8 bases and J dropped 0 bases, with 11 bases sitting between them. The CDR3 extends over 15 amino acids. The CDR3 bases are TGTGCCATCGGAAGTGGAGACTCTGGGGCCAACGTCCTGACTTTC. It yields the protein CAIGSGDSGANVLTF.

In its sample, this clonotype was seen a few times. V is TRBV6-2 or TRBV6-3 and J is TRBJ2-1, with 7 bases matching TRBD2. CDR1 is MNHEY, CDR2 SVGEGT, per germline. The CDR3 length is 15 residues. J lost 4 bases, V lost 6 bases, and 9 bases had no gene match. The CDR3 coding sequence is TGTGCCAGCAGACGGTGGGGGGGAAAATACAATGAGCAGTTCTTC. The encoded protein is CASRRWGGKYNEQFF.

The chain links TRBV6-5 to TRBJ1-5; D is possibly TRBD1 (5 bases). Per germline, CDR1 MNHEY and CDR2 SVGAGI. V lost 2 bases and J lost 6, with 8 bases in between. The CDR3 has 13 amino acids. CDR3 DNA sequence: TGTGCCAGCAGTTACGACAGAACTCAGCCCCAGCATTTT. Residues: CASSYDRTQPQHF.

This clonotype was counted only a few times. The CDR3 region is CASSLSGRAPYEQYF. CDR3 bases: TGTGCCAGCAGCCTTAGCGGGAGGGCCCCCTACGAGCAGTACTTC. The chain joins TRBV12-3 or TRBV12-4 to TRBJ2-7; 11 bases agree with TRBD2. Germline trimming cut 6 bases from V and 2 bases from J; bases unmatched to any gene: 6. This CDR3 comprises 15 residues.

This clonotype was picked up a small number of times. The chain links TRBV20-1 to TRBJ1-4, with 7 nucleotides matching TRBD1. The CDR3 totals 14 residues. V was pared by 5 bases and J by 6 bases, with 9 bases of the junction left unmatched. Germline CDR1 DFQATT, CDR2 SNEGSKA (reference sequence). CDR3 amino acids: CSADDYRGDEKLFF. DNA for the CDR3: TGCAGTGCTGATGATTACAGGGGAGATGAAAAACTGTTTTTT.

Sample share makes this clonotype medium-sized. V usage is TRBV7-2 and J usage is TRBJ2-3; 7 bases are shared with TRBD2. The V gene's germline CDR1 is SGHTA and CDR2 FQGNSA. This CDR3 contains 17 residues. V gave up 2 bases and J gave up 5 bases; unmatched junction bases: 13. The CDR3 reads CASSLNPPGGGGDTQYF. The CDR3 DNA reads as TGTGCCAGCAGCTTAAACCCTCCGGGGGGTGGAGGAGATACGCAGTATTTT.

This clonotype has more than one count but fewer than ten. The chain is built from TRBV7-9 and TRBJ1-1; no reliable D call. Trimming took 1 base from V and 6 from J, leaving 9 bases between them. The germline V gene encodes CDR1 SEHNR and CDR2 FQNEAQ (reference sequence). CDR3 length: 13 amino acids. In DNA, the CDR3 is TGTGCCAGCAGCTTAGGGGGTCTGCCTGAAGCTTTCTTT. This sequence encodes CASSLGGLPEAFF.

There are a few counts of this clonotype. The chain uses TRBV12-3 or TRBV12-4 and TRBJ1-3; 8 bases are shared with TRBD1. Trimming took 2 bases from V and 4 from J; bases not matched to a gene: 4. The CDR3 extends over 15 amino acids. CDR3 amino acids: CASSLLGTGGNTIYF. The CDR3 nucleotides read TGTGCCAGCAGTTTATTAGGGACAGGAGGAAACACCATATATTTT.

CDR3 amino acids: CASSTPGTDTQYF. DNA of the CDR3: TGTGCCAGCAGCACCCCGGGGACAGATACGCAGTATTTT. The rearrangement joins TRBV7-6 to TRBJ2-3; a weak D match, TRBD2 (5 bases). Trimming left V 5 bases short and J 3 bases short, with 9 bases between. There are 13 residues in the CDR3. CDR1 is SGHVS and CDR2 is FNYEAQ in the germline V gene.

The chain couples TRBV9 to TRBJ1-2; D is possibly TRBD1 (5 bases). This CDR3 has 15 residues. V dropped 0 bases and J dropped 3 bases, with 12 bases sitting between them. Germline V CDR1 and CDR2: SGDLS, YYNGEE. CDR3 protein: CASSVGRPGDYGYTF. The CDR3 nucleotides are TGTGCCAGCAGCGTAGGCCGCCCGGGGGACTATGGCTACACCTTC.

This clonotype showed up just a few times. The gene calls are TRBV5-1 and TRBJ1-2; D perhaps matches TRBD1 (5 bases). The CDR3 length is 14 residues. The ends were cut back, 0 bases at V and 3 bases at J, with 9 bases in the middle. Germline V CDR1 and CDR2: SGHRS, YFSETQ. In DNA, the CDR3 is TGCGCCAGCAGCTTGGCTGGGGACCACTATGGCTACACCTTC. Protein: CASSLAGDHYGYTF.

V is TRBV7-2 and J is TRBJ2-3; TRBD2 might be the D (6 bases). The V gene lost 0 bases and the J gene lost 2 bases, with 9 bases spanning the gap. This CDR3 is 15 amino acids long. The V gene's germline CDR1 is SGHTA and CDR2 FQGNSA. DNA for the CDR3: TGTGCCAGCAGCTTAGCACTAGCCGCCACAGATACGCAGTATTTT. Its translation: CASSLALAATDTQYF.

This clonotype was counted between two and nine times. V usage is TRBV5-4 and J usage is TRBJ1-1; no firm D call. From germline, CDR1 is SGHNT and CDR2 YYREEE (reference sequence). This CDR3 is built from 14 residues. Trimming removed 4 bases from V and 4 bases from J, with 14 bases in between. The CDR3 bases are TGTGCCAGCAGCCCGACCTTCAGAGTCACTGAAGCTTTCTTT. Amino acid sequence: CASSPTFRVTEAFF. Complete variable domain (other parts from reference TRBV5-4 and TRBJ1-1): ETGVTQSPTHLIKTRGQQVTLRCSSQSGHNTVSWYQQALGQGPQFIFQYYREEENGRGNFPPRFSGLQFPNYSSELNVNALELDDSALYLCASSPTFRVTEAFFGQGTRLTVV.

The gene calls are TRBV27 and TRBJ2-5, with D hard to call. V was cut by 5 bases and J by 1 base, with 8 bases left in between. The CDR3 contains 13 residues. Germline V gives CDR1 MNHEY, CDR2 SMNVEV (reference sequence). CDR3 DNA sequence: TGTGCCAGCAGTCTCCACATCCAAGAGACCCAGTACTTC. Protein product: CASSLHIQETQYF.

This clonotype has ten or more counts. The chain combines TRBV5-1 with TRBJ2-7; 9 nucleotides match TRBD1. Germline V gene sequence: CDR1 SGHRS, CDR2 YFSETQ. This CDR3 spans 15 amino acids. V lost 0 bases, J lost 1 base, and 2 bases stayed unmatched. In nucleotides, the CDR3 is TGCGCCAGCAGCTTGGGGGGACAGGGTTCCTACGAGCAGTACTTC. This translates into CASSLGGQGSYEQYF.

CDR3 sequence: CASSLTGDSNQPQHF. The CDR3 DNA reads as TGTGCCAGCAGCCTAACGGGGGATAGCAATCAGCCCCAGCATTTT. J is TRBJ1-5 and V is TRBV7-8, with TRBD1 as a possible D gene (5 bases). This CDR3 comprises 15 residues. V lost 5 bases to trimming and J lost 0 bases, with 11 bases between them. Germline CDR1 is SGHVS and CDR2 is FQNEAQ.

The chain joins TRBV29-1 to TRBJ2-5; D may be TRBD1 (6 bases). This CDR3 spans 13 amino acids. Germline values: CDR1 SQVTM, CDR2 ANQGSEA. The V end lost 2 bases, the J end lost 4 bases, and 11 bases lay between the germline ends. The DNA of the CDR3 is TGCAGCGTTGAACCCTCCAGGGGAGAGACCCAGTACTTC. This gives the protein CSVEPSRGETQYF. Full variable domain (outside the CDR3, taken from reference TRBV29-1 and TRBJ2-5): SAVISQKPSRDICQRGTSLTIQCQVDSQVTMMFWYRQQPGQSLTLIATANQGSEATYESGFVIDKFPISRPNLTFSTLTVSNMSPEDSSIYLCSVEPSRGETQYFGPGTRLLVL.